The 9 T cell receptor beta chains in this list originate from one sample, sequenced in a study of Ad26.COV2.S vaccination and SARS-CoV-2 variants. Treatment in this sample: around 19 received Ad26.COV2.S at low or high dose, single or two shots; about 5 received placebo; per-sample allocation not given. Sampling took place 63 days after the first vaccine or placebo injection. Here immunoSEQ multiplex PCR was the method, and the copy in TCRdb shows in-frame clones only, minus some. In the table there are about 680,000 clones, roughly 90% of which are singletons. The sample was peripheral blood, taken in a trial of Ad26.COV2.S vaccine versus placebo. The source of these receptors is a person aged 18-65 years who received the Ad26.COV2.S COVID-19 vaccine or a placebo.

The J gene is TRBJ1-2, the V gene TRBV19; 7 bases are a match to TRBD1. The CDR3 consists of 18 residues. V was pared by 5 bases and J by 0 bases, with 15 bases of the junction left unmatched. Germline values: CDR1 LNHDA, CDR2 SQIVND (reference sequence). In nucleotides, the CDR3 is TGTGCCAGTAGTGGCCTAGGAAGACAGGGTACTTCTAACTATGGCTACACCTTC. It encodes CASSGLGRQGTSNYGYTF.

V and J are TRBV7-9 and TRBJ1-2; tentatively, D is TRBD1 (5 bases). V was clipped by 5 bases and J by 8 bases, with 9 bases between them. The CDR3 sequence is 11 residues long. Germline V CDR1 and CDR2: SEHNR, FQNEAQ (reference sequence). For the CDR3, the DNA is TGTGCCAGCAGCCAGGGCCCAGGCTACACCTTC. The encoded protein is CASSQGPGYTF.

On this clone itself: Germline and junction disagree at one end, which may indicate a read error. Other DNA sequences in the same sample also yield this CDR3. The J gene is TRBJ2-2, the V gene TRBV12-3 or TRBV12-4; possibly TRBD1 or TRBD2 for D (5 bases each). This CDR3 comprises 13 residues. CDR3 amino acids: CADSVWGTGELFF. In nucleotides, the CDR3 is TGTGCCGACAGTGTTTGGGGCACCGGGGAGTTGTTTTTT.

The CDR3 region is CASSLAGEGGNSPLHF. The CDR3 DNA reads as TGTGCCAGCAGCTTGGCAGGGGAAGGGGGCAATTCACCCCTCCACTTT. The V and J genes are TRBV5-5 and TRBJ1-6; 7 bases are a match to TRBD1. Germline CDR1 reads SGHKS; CDR2 reads YYEKEE (reference sequence). J was trimmed by 7 bases and V by 0 bases; bases with no gene match: 7. The CDR3 contains 16 residues.

J is TRBJ2-3 and V is TRBV7-3, with 13 bases fitting TRBD2. J gave up 2 bases and V 5 bases, and 13 bases lay outside the gene matches. Germline CDR1 is SGHTA and CDR2 is FQGTGA. The length of the CDR3 is 19 residues. The CDR3 reads CASSPRTSGSLLDTDTQYF. The CDR3 DNA sequence: TGTGCCAGCAGCCCACGGACTAGCGGGAGCCTCCTGGACACAGATACGCAGTATTTT.

The chain recombines TRBV10-3 with TRBJ1-1; tentative D call: TRBD1 (6 bases). The CDR3 is 15 residues long. V dropped 3 bases and J dropped 1 base, with 12 bases sitting between them. Germline CDR1 and CDR2: ENHRY and SYGVKD. The CDR3 loop reads CAISDGRGQNTEAFF. CDR3 DNA: TGTGCCATCAGTGACGGCCGGGGACAGAACACTGAAGCTTTCTTT.

The chain employs TRBV9 and TRBJ2-5; TRBD2 aligns across 13 bases. Germline V gene sequence: CDR1 SGDLS, CDR2 YYNGEE. J was trimmed by 5 bases and V by 4 bases; bases with no gene match: 5. CDR3 length: 15 residues. In nucleotides, the CDR3 is TGTGCCAGCAGCCCACGACTAGCGGGAGGTGAGACCCAGTACTTC. Its translation is CASSPRLAGGETQYF. The full variable domain, in which reference TRBV9 and TRBJ2-5 provide the parts outside the CDR3, is DSGVTQTPKHLITATGQRVTLRCSPRSGDLSVYWYQQSLDQGLQFLIQYYNGEERAKGNILERFSAQQFPDLHSELNLSSLELGDSALYFCASSPRLAGGETQYFGPGTRLLVL.

V and J are TRBV5-1 and TRBJ2-2, with D possibly being TRBD1 (6 bases). The CDR3 extends over 14 amino acids. V was cut by 4 bases and J by 8 bases, with 15 bases left in between. Germline V CDR1 and CDR2: SGHRS, YFSETQ. The DNA for the CDR3 is TGCGCCAGCAGCCCGACAGGCCGACTAGGGGAGCTGTTTTTT. Amino acids: CASSPTGRLGELFF.

V is TRBV3-1 (or the pseudogene TRBV3-2) and J is TRBJ1-1; 8 positions agree with TRBD1. CDR1 is LGHDT and CDR2 is YNNKEL in the germline V gene (reference sequence). The CDR3 contains 18 residues. V trimming: 1 base; J trimming: 5 bases; junction bases outside the gene matches: 15. The chain's CDR3 is CASSQAGVNDRGNTEAFF. CDR3 DNA sequence: TGTGCCAGCAGCCAAGCGGGGGTGAATGACAGGGGAAATACTGAAGCTTTCTTT.